These 3 T cell receptor beta chains originate from one sample sequenced in a study of identical twins. TCRdb fed the 5' RACE reads into MiXCR, producing one record per CDR3 protein. The sample lists around 250,000 distinct CDR3 sequences; about 8.3% were seen once. The sample also formed part of further work on yellow fever vaccine responses in identical twins.

Sequencing was performed on CD8+ T cells sorted from blood. All receptors come from a woman between 18 and 30 years old in good health.

This clonotype showed up many times. The V gene is TRBV29-1, the J gene TRBJ2-7; a possible D gene is TRBD1 (5 bases). The CDR3 has 12 residues. Trimming stripped 0 bases from V and 6 bases from J, with 9 bases between. Germline CDR1 SQVTM, CDR2 ANQGSEA. As DNA, the CDR3 is TGCAGCGTTGAAGATCTAGGGGTCGAGCAGTACTTC. Amino acids: CSVEDLGVEQYF.

This clonotype was observed many times. V and J are TRBV6-2 or TRBV6-3 and TRBJ2-1; D call uncertain. With 2 bases removed from V and 6 bases from J, the gap between germline ends came to 11 bases. Germline-derived CDR1 and CDR2 are MNHEY and SVGEGT. This CDR3 contains 14 residues. The CDR3 sequence is CASSYPALGNEQFF. The DNA of the CDR3 is TGTGCCAGCAGTTACCCGGCGCTGGGCAATGAGCAGTTCTTC.

There are many counts of this clonotype. The chain links TRBV20-1 to TRBJ1-1; 8 nucleotides match TRBD1. Germline lookup yields CDR1 DFQATT and CDR2 SNEGSKA (reference sequence). Losses at the gene ends were 6 bases for V and 3 bases for J; bases not matched to a gene: 6. The CDR3 totals 13 residues. CDR3 sequence reads: CSANRGLDTEAFF. As DNA, the CDR3 is TGCAGTGCCAACAGGGGGTTGGACACTGAAGCTTTCTTT.